This entry lists 32 T cell receptor beta chains sequenced from one sample in a study of T-cell memory formation after mild COVID-19. TCRdb used MiXCR to reprocess the 5' RACE reads, holding one entry per CDR3 protein. The table includes around 310,000 distinct CDR3 sequences, approximately 15% detected once. The sequenced sample consisted of PBMCs or a T cell subset sorted from them (not recorded which). These receptor sequences come from a man aged 18 to 30 who had mild COVID-19 (a few samples of this study predate the infection). Cell type and time point are not known.

This clonotype was seen more than once but under ten times. The chain links TRBV4-2 to TRBJ2-3, with unresolved D. Germline V gene lookup returns CDR1 LGHNA and CDR2 YNFKEQ. The CDR3 sequence is 15 residues long. V lost 1 base and J lost 2, with 10 bases in between. As DNA, the CDR3 is TGTGCCAGCAGCCAAGGAGAAGTGTTCACAGATACGCAGTATTTT. Amino acid sequence: CASSQGEVFTDTQYF.

Ten or more counts support this clonotype. The chain links TRBV10-3 to TRBJ1-2; D may be TRBD1 (5 bases). The CDR3 has 15 amino acids. The V gene lost 2 bases and the J gene lost 5 bases, with 15 bases spanning the gap. Germline V CDR1 and CDR2: ENHRY, SYGVKD. The CDR3: CAISERPGTEYGYTF. The CDR3 region has the DNA TGTGCCATCAGTGAGCGACCCGGGACGGAGTATGGCTACACCTTC.

V usage is TRBV9 and J usage is TRBJ2-5; D is unresolved. Germline V gene sequence: CDR1 SGDLS, CDR2 YYNGEE. V lost 0 bases to trimming and J lost 8 bases, with 26 bases between them. The CDR3 consists of 18 residues. CDR3 sequence (DNA): TGTGCCAGCAGCGTAGATTCCCTCGGATTTAGTAGGGATGGAACCCAGTACTTC. This codes for CASSVDSLGFSRDGTQYF.

The chain employs TRBV20-1 and TRBJ2-7; D might be TRBD1 (6 bases). The length of the CDR3 is 14 residues. The germline V gene has CDR1 DFQATT and CDR2 SNEGSKA (reference sequence). V was trimmed by 6 bases and J by 5 bases, leaving 20 bases between them. CDR3 nucleotides: TGCAGTGCAAACAGGGCACCCTTTGTCGACGAGCAGTACTTC. Its translation is CSANRAPFVDEQYF.

The chain employs TRBV20-1 and TRBJ1-5, with TRBD1 matching 7 bases. The J segment lost 7 bases and the V segment lost 2 bases, leaving 2 bases of the junction unmatched. CDR1 and CDR2 (germline): DFQATT, SNEGSKA (reference sequence). CDR3 length equals 12 residues. The CDR3 sequence is CSARQGGQPQHF. The DNA for the CDR3 is TGCAGTGCTAGACAGGGGGGGCAGCCCCAGCATTTT.

The chain joins TRBV6-5 to TRBJ1-2; D call uncertain. The CDR3 runs 15 residues. V was cut by 7 bases and J by 4 bases, with 19 bases left in between. Germline-derived CDR1 and CDR2 are MNHEY and SVGAGI. This CDR3 reads CASNEGGEEIYGYTF. In nucleotides, the CDR3 is TGTGCCAGCAACGAGGGCGGGGAGGAGATCTATGGCTACACCTTC.

The V call is TRBV9, the J call TRBJ2-3; D may be TRBD1 (6 bases). Per germline, CDR1 SGDLS and CDR2 YYNGEE. The CDR3 is 15 residues long. Between the trimmed V and J ends, which lost 0 bases and 4 bases, there was a span of 12 bases. The CDR3 sequence is CASSVAVQGPDTQYF. The CDR3 nucleotides are TGTGCCAGCAGCGTAGCTGTACAGGGCCCAGATACGCAGTATTTT.

The chain carries TRBV9 and TRBJ1-2; no clear D. CDR1 is SGDLS and CDR2 is YYNGEE in the germline V gene. This CDR3 region has 12 residues. Deletions cut 4 bases from V and 4 bases from J, with 8 bases between. The CDR3 DNA reads TGTGCCAGCAGCTCAAACAGCTATGGCTACACCTTC. Its protein is CASSSNSYGYTF.

The chain links TRBV5-1 to TRBJ1-4; a weak D match, TRBD1 (5 bases). Deletions cut 1 base from V and 5 bases from J, with 15 bases between. The CDR3 is made up of 16 amino acids. Germline V gene lookup returns CDR1 SGHRS and CDR2 YFSETQ. CDR3 in amino acids: CASSLTRVRMNEKLFF. The CDR3 region has the DNA TGCGCCAGCAGCTTGACCAGGGTGAGGATGAATGAAAAACTGTTTTTT. The full variable domain, with the rest looked up from reference TRBV5-1 and TRBJ1-4, is KAGVTQTPRYLIKTRGQQVTLSCSPISGHRSVSWYQQTPGQGLQFLFEYFSETQRNKGNFPGRFSGRQFSNSRSEMNVSTLELGDSALYLCASSLTRVRMNEKLFFGSGTQLSVL.

This clonotype was picked up a small number of times. The V gene is TRBV5-1, the J gene TRBJ2-5; a possible D gene is TRBD1 (5 bases). Germline CDR1 reads SGHRS; CDR2 reads YFSETQ. CDR3 size: 16 residues. V gave up 0 bases and J gave up 4 bases, with 16 bases separating them. CDR3: CASSLEGQISGETQYF. CDR3 nucleotide sequence: TGCGCCAGCAGCTTGGAAGGACAAATCTCGGGAGAGACCCAGTACTTC.

This clonotype was counted ten times or more. Relative to the germline gene, one junction end is altered; a read error may explain this. The chain employs TRBV5-1 and TRBJ2-5; D is possibly TRBD2 (6 bases). CDR1 and CDR2 from the germline V gene are SGHRS and YFSETQ. The CDR3 covers 13 residues. The CDR3 loop reads CASSLGGVEIQYF. For the CDR3, the DNA is TGCGCCAGCAGCTTGGGCGGGGTTGAGATCCAGTACTTC. Full variable domain (rest looked up from reference TRBV5-1 and TRBJ2-5): KAGVTQTPRYLIKTRGQQVTLSCSPISGHRSVSWYQQTPGQGLQFLFEYFSETQRNKGNFPGRFSGRQFSNSRSEMNVSTLELGDSALYLCASSLGGVEIQYFGPGTRLLVL.

The gene calls are TRBV4-2 and TRBJ1-1, with D unclear. V shed 0 bases and J shed 1 base, with 6 bases lying between them. The germline CDR1 and CDR2 sequences are LGHNA and YNFKEQ. This CDR3 comprises 14 residues. CDR3 coding DNA: TGTGCCAGCAGCCAAGATTCAGAGAACACTGAAGCTTTCTTT. Translation gives CASSQDSENTEAFF.

The rearrangement uses TRBV4-1 and TRBJ2-5; D is uncertain. V was pared by 4 bases and J by 1 base, with 10 bases between. Germline assignment: CDR1 MGHRA and CDR2 YSYEKL. The length of the CDR3 is 14 residues. Written as DNA, the CDR3 is TGCGCCAGCAGCCGAGGACCCATCCAAGAGACCCAGTACTTC. It yields the protein CASSRGPIQETQYF.

V and J are TRBV5-4 and TRBJ2-1; 7 positions match TRBD2. The length of the CDR3 is 13 residues. CDR1 is SGHNT, CDR2 YYREEE, per germline (reference sequence). J gave up 12 bases and V 0 bases, and 6 bases lay outside the gene matches. CDR3 in DNA: TGTGCCAGCAGCTTGGGGAGCGGGGCCCCGCAGTTCTTC. Its protein product is CASSLGSGAPQFF.

To note about this clonotype: A much larger clone is a single base away; this may be a read error. The chain combines TRBV7-2 with TRBJ2-7, with D possibly being TRBD1 (5 bases). Trimming stripped 2 bases from V and 3 bases from J, with 11 bases between. The CDR3 runs 14 residues. Germline loops: CDR1 SGHTA, CDR2 FQGNSA. The CDR3 sequence is CASSLQGKNYEQYF. CDR3 in DNA: TGTGCCAGCAGCTTACAGGGTAAGAACTACGAGCAGTACTTC. The full variable domain, with the rest looked up from reference TRBV7-2 and TRBJ2-7, is GAGVSQSPSNKVTEKGKDVELRCDPISGHTALYWYRQSLGQGLEFLIYFQGNSAPDKSGLPSDRFSAERTGGSVSTLTIQRTQQEDSAVYLCASSLQGKNYEQYFGPGTRLTVT.

This clonotype was picked up many times. Its ends do not fully match the called genes, so a read error is possible. The chain combines TRBV12-3 or TRBV12-4 with TRBJ2-7, with no clear D. This CDR3 comprises 11 residues. The CDR3 bases are TGCGCCAGCAGCTTGGGGAACGAGCAGTACTTC. Residues: CASSLGNEQYF.

This clonotype has more than one count but fewer than ten. The chain recombines TRBV10-3 with TRBJ1-1; possibly TRBD1 for D (6 bases). Trimming took off 10 bases at V and 4 bases at J, with 13 bases between the two ends. The V gene's germline CDR1 is ENHRY and CDR2 SYGVKD. The CDR3 is made up of 12 amino acids. The CDR3 region is CATHREGTEAFF. The CDR3 DNA follows: TGTGCCACGCACAGGGAGGGCACTGAAGCTTTCTTT.

This clonotype was observed many times. The chain has TRBV7-2 and TRBJ1-1; TRBD1 matches 7 bases. CDR3 length: 15 residues. Trimming removed 1 base from V and 4 bases from J; junction bases left unmatched: 6. Germline V gene lookup returns CDR1 SGHTA and CDR2 FQGNSA. The CDR3 nucleotides are TGTGCCAGCAGCTTAGTAGCTCAGGGGGGCACTGAAGCTTTCTTT. As protein: CASSLVAQGGTEAFF.

This clonotype appeared a few times. The chain joins TRBV6-2 or TRBV6-3 to TRBJ2-2; D not certain. V lost 6 bases and J lost 5, with 10 bases in between. The CDR3 runs to 13 residues. Germline CDR1 is MNHEY and CDR2 is SVGEGT. The CDR3 bases are TGTGCCAGCAGGGCCCTGCAAACCGGGGAGCTGTTTTTT. It specifies CASRALQTGELFF.

This clonotype came up a few times. V is TRBV7-6 and J is TRBJ1-3; 9 nucleotides align to TRBD1. J was trimmed by 4 bases and V by 5 bases; bases with no gene match: 12. This CDR3 contains 17 residues. CDR1 and CDR2 from the germline V gene are SGHVS and FNYEAQ. This CDR3 is CASSRGTGHLTGNTIYF. CDR3 in DNA: TGTGCCAGCAGCCGGGGGACAGGGCATCTTACAGGAAACACCATATATTTT.

The rearrangement uses TRBV5-5 and TRBJ1-5; D uncertain. With 2 bases removed from V and 3 bases from J, the gap between germline ends came to 6 bases. The CDR3 contains 13 residues. Germline CDR1 reads SGHKS; CDR2 reads YYEKEE (reference sequence). CDR3: CASSLTDNQPQHF. The CDR3 DNA is TGTGCCAGCAGCTTAACGGACAATCAGCCCCAGCATTTT.

This clonotype has ten or more counts. CDR3 sequence: CASSLAAGYQPQHF. The CDR3 DNA is TGTGCCAGCAGCTTAGCGGCAGGGTATCAGCCCCAGCATTTT. This rearrangement joins TRBV7-2 to TRBJ1-5; weak D call: TRBD1 (5 bases). Trimming cost V 0 bases and J 5 bases, with 8 bases left between them. There are 14 residues in the CDR3. Germline CDR1 reads SGHTA; CDR2 reads FQGNSA.

This clonotype occurred many times. V is TRBV7-2 and J is TRBJ2-3; D is unclear. Germline V gives CDR1 SGHTA, CDR2 FQGNSA. The CDR3 extends over 13 amino acids. The V end lost 5 bases, the J end lost 4 bases, and 10 bases lay between the germline ends. The CDR3 coding sequence is TGTGCCAGCAGCCCCCTCTGGGCAGATACGCAGTATTTT. Amino acids: CASSPLWADTQYF.

This rearrangement joins TRBV24-1 to TRBJ2-1; D is undetermined. Trimming left V 5 bases short and J 5 bases short, with 15 bases between. This CDR3 has 15 residues. Germline V gene sequence: CDR1 KGHDR, CDR2 SFDVKD. CDR3 amino acids: CATSGSGGPNNEQFF. As DNA, the CDR3 is TGTGCCACCAGTGGTTCGGGTGGCCCCAACAATGAGCAGTTCTTC.

This clonotype was picked up many times. The rearrangement links TRBV7-6 to TRBJ1-3; D is possibly TRBD1 (5 bases). The length of the CDR3 is 15 residues. Deletions cut 5 bases from V and 2 bases from J, with 13 bases between. CDR1 SGHVS and CDR2 FNYEAQ come from the germline V gene. The CDR3 coding sequence is TGTGCCAGCAGCCCCGGGGGGGGACCTGGAAACACCATATATTTT. Residues: CASSPGGGPGNTIYF.

This clonotype was detected only a few times. The chain recombines TRBV20-1 with TRBJ2-5; D unclear. Germline V CDR1 and CDR2: DFQATT, SNEGSKA (reference sequence). Trimming pared 4 bases from V and 5 bases from J, leaving 17 bases between. The CDR3 sequence is 14 residues long. CDR3 coding DNA: TGCAGTGCTACCCCGGTCCCCAGGTGGGAGACCCAGTACTTC. The encoded protein is CSATPVPRWETQYF.

The chain combines TRBV7-9 with TRBJ2-6; D gene ambiguous. The germline V gene encodes CDR1 SEHNR and CDR2 FQNEAQ (reference sequence). V was trimmed by 5 bases and J by 0 bases, leaving 5 bases between them. This CDR3 contains 14 residues. The CDR3 loop is CASSTNSGANVLTF. The CDR3 DNA is TGTGCCAGCAGCACCAACTCTGGGGCCAACGTCCTGACTTTC.

Worth noting for this clonotype: At one end the junction does not follow the germline gene, possibly because of a read error. The CDR3 DNA sequence: TGCGACAGCAGCCCCCTTGGACAGAACACTGAAGCTTTCTTT. It is translated as CDSSPLGQNTEAFF. The rearrangement links TRBV5-1 to TRBJ1-1, with a weak D call TRBD1 (5 bases). Germline lookup yields CDR1 SGHRS and CDR2 YFSETQ. The CDR3 is 14 amino acids.

In this sample, this clonotype turned up a few times. V and J are TRBV7-2 and TRBJ2-5; D not resolved. Deletions cut 2 bases from V and 4 bases from J, with 17 bases between. The CDR3 is made up of 16 amino acids. Germline V CDR1 and CDR2: SGHTA, FQGNSA. CDR3 bases: TGTGCCAGCAGCTTATATTTGGGCAGGTTAGGAGAGACCCAGTACTTC. Translated, it gives CASSLYLGRLGETQYF.

The J gene is TRBJ1-2, the V gene TRBV3-1; D not resolved. Trimming stripped 11 bases from V and 7 bases from J, with 23 bases between. The CDR3 extends over 14 amino acids. Germline loops: CDR1 LGHDT, CDR2 YNNKEL (reference sequence). The CDR3 region is CACRDSRSLGGYTF. CDR3 sequence (DNA): TGTGCCTGTCGGGATTCCAGGAGCTTAGGTGGCTACACCTTC. The full variable domain, its missing parts supplied by reference TRBV3-1 and TRBJ1-2, is DTAVSQTPKYLVTQMGNDKSIKCEQNLGHDTMYWYKQDSKKFLKIMFSYNNKELIINETVPNRFSPKSPDKAHLNLHINSLELGDSAVYFCACRDSRSLGGYTFGSGTRLTVV.

The J gene is TRBJ2-1, the V gene TRBV18, with D possibly TRBD1 on 5 matching bases. Per germline, CDR1 KGHSH and CDR2 LQKENI. The CDR3 loop spans 15 amino acids. The ends were cut back, 6 bases at V and 1 base at J, with 13 bases in the middle. The CDR3 nucleotides are TGTGCCAGCTCCCCCGTGGCAGGGTCCTACAATGAGCAGTTCTTC. Residues: CASSPVAGSYNEQFF.

This clonotype was seen a handful of times. This sequence joins TRBV7-2 and TRBJ2-1, with TRBD2 matching 10 bases. V lost 5 bases, J lost 0 bases, and 7 bases stayed unmatched. CDR3 length: 17 amino acids. Germline loops: CDR1 SGHTA, CDR2 FQGNSA. The CDR3, as DNA: TGTGCCAGCAGCGCTTCTAGCGGGGGCCTCTCCTACAATGAGCAGTTCTTC. Its translation is CASSASSGGLSYNEQFF.